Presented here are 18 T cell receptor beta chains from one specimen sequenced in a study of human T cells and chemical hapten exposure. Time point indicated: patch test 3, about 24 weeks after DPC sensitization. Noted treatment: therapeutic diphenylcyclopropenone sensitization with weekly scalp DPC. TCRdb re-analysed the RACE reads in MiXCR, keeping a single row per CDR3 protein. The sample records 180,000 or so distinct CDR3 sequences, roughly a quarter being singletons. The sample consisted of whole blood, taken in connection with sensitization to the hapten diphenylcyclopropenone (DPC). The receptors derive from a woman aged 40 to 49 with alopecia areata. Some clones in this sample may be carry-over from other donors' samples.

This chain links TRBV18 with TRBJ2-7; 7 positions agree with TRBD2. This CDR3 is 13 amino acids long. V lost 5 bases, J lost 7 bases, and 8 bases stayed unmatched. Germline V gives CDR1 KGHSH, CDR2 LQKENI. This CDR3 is CASSTTTSSEQYF. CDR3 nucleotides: TGTGCCAGCTCAACCACGACTAGCAGTGAGCAGTACTTC.

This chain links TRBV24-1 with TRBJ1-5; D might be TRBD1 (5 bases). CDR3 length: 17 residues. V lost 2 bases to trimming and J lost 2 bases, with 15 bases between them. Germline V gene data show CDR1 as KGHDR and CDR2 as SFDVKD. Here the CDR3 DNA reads TGTGCCACCAGTGATTCCGCCTCCCCCAGGGGCAATCAGCCCCAGCATTTT. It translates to CATSDSASPRGNQPQHF.

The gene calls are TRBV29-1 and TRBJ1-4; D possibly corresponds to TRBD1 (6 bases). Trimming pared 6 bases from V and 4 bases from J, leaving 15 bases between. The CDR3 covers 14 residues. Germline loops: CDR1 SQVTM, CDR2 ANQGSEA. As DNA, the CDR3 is TGCAGCGTGGCGGACAGCGCCTTTAATGAAAAACTGTTTTTT. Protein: CSVADSAFNEKLFF.

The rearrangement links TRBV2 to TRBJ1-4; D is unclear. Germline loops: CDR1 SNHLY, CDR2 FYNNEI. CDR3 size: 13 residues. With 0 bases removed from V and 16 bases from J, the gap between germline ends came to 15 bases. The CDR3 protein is CASSEARNPMAFF. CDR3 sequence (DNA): TGTGCCAGCAGTGAAGCCAGGAACCCCATGGCGTTTTTT.

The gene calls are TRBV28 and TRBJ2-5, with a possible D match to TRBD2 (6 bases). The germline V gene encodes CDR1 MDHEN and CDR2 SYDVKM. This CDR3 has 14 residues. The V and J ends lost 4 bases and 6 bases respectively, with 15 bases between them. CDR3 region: CASSSPEGLKTQYF. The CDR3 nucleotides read TGTGCCAGCAGTTCCCCGGAGGGATTAAAGACCCAGTACTTC.

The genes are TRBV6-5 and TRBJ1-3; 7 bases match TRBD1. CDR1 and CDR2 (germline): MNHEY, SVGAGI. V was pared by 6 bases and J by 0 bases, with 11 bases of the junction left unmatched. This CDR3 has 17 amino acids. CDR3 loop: CASRLTGTDSSGNTIYF. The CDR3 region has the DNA TGTGCCAGCAGGCTCACCGGGACAGACTCCTCTGGAAACACCATATATTTT.

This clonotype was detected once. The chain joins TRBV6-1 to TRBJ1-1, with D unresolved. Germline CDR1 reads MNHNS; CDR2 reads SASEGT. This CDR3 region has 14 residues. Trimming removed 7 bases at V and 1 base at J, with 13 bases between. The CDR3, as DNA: TGTGCCAGCAATGAGGTACAGTCGAACACTGAAGCTTTCTTT. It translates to CASNEVQSNTEAFF.

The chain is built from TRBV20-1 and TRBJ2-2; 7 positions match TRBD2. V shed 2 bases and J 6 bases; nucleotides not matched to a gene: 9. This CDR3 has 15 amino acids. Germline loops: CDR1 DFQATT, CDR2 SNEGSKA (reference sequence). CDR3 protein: CSARMGGRWAGELFF. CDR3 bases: TGCAGTGCTAGAATGGGCGGGAGATGGGCCGGGGAGCTGTTTTTT.

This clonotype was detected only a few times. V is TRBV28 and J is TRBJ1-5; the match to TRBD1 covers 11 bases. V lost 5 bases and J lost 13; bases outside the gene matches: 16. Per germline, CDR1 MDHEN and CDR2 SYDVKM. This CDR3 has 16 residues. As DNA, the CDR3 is TGTGCCAGCAGTCCTCAAACGGGACAGGGGGTTTTAGGACAGCATTTT. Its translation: CASSPQTGQGVLGQHF.

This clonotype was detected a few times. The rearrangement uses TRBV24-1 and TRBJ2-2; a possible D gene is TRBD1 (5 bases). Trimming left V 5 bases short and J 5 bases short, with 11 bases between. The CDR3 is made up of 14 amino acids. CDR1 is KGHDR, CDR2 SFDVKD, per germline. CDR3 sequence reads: CATSGQLGTGELFF. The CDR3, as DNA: TGTGCCACCAGTGGACAGTTGGGGACCGGGGAGCTGTTTTTT.

The CDR3 sequence is CAISESMGTEAFF. In DNA, the CDR3 is TGTGCCATCAGTGAGTCGATGGGGACTGAAGCTTTCTTT. This chain joins TRBV10-3 and TRBJ1-1, with no clear D. This CDR3 has 13 amino acids. The germline gives CDR1 ENHRY, CDR2 SYGVKD. The V and J ends lost 0 bases and 5 bases respectively, with 7 bases between them.

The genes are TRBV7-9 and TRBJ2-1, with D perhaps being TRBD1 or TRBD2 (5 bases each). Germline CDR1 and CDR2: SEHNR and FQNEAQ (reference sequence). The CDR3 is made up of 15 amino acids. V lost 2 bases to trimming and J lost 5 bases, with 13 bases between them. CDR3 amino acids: CASSLSPGANNEQFF. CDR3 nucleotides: TGTGCCAGCAGCTTATCCCCCGGGGCTAACAATGAGCAGTTCTTC.

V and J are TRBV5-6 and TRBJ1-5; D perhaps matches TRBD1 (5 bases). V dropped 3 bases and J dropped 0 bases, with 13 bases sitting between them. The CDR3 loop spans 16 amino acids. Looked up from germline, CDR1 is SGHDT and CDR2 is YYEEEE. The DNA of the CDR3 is TGTGCCAGCAGCTCAAGGACATTCCTTAGCAATCAGCCCCAGCATTTT. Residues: CASSSRTFLSNQPQHF.

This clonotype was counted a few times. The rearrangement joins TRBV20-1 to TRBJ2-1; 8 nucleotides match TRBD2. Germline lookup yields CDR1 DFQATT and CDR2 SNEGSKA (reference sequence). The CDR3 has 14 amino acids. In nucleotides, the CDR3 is TGCAGCGGCCTACCCCGGGAGGGGTTCCATGAGCAGTTCTTC. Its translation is CSGLPREGFHEQFF.

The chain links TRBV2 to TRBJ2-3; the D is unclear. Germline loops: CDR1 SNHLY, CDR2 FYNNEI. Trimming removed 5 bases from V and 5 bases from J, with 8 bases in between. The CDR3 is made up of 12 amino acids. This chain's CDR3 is CASSNGRDTQYF. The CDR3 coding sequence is TGTGCCAGCAGTAACGGTAGAGATACGCAGTATTTT. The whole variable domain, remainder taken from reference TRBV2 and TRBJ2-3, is EPEVTQTPSHQVTQMGQEVILRCVPISNHLYFYWYRQILGQKVEFLVSFYNNEISEKSEIFDDQFSVERPDGSNFTLKIRSTKLEDSAMYFCASSNGRDTQYFGPGTRLTVL.

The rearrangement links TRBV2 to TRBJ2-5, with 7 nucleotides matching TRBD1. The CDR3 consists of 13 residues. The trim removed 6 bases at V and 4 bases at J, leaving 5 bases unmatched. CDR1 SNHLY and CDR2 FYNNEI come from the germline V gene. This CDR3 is CASRRGLGETQYF. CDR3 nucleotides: TGTGCCAGCAGAAGGGGGCTCGGAGAGACCCAGTACTTC.

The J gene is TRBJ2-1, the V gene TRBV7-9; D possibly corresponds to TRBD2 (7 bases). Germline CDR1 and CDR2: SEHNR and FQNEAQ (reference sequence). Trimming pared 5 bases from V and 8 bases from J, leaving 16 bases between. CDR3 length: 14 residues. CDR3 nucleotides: TGTGCCAGCAGCGGAAGCAGGGGAGGGGATGAGCAGTTCTTC. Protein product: CASSGSRGGDEQFF.

The DNA of the CDR3 is TGTGCCAGCAGTTACCTTGGGGGGACCAACACCGGGGAGCTGTTTTTT. Translation gives CASSYLGGTNTGELFF. The chain uses TRBV6-2 or TRBV6-3 and TRBJ2-2, with D maybe TRBD2 (6 bases). CDR3 size: 16 residues. Trimming took off 2 bases at V and 2 bases at J, with 12 bases between the two ends. The germline V gene has CDR1 MNHEY and CDR2 SVGEGT.